This T cell receptor (beta chain) was sequenced for a study of CD8 T cells in Susac syndrome. Findings of the study overall: Detection of Susac-specific public clones gave around 16 in total CD8+ repertoires and about five in CD8+ TEMRA repertoires. Among people with Susac, CD8+ clonal expansion was greatest in TEMRA cells and active patients.

RNA totalling roughly 0.45 to 1 ug underwent reverse transcription with random hexamers. TCRdb itself ran the immunoSEQ multiplex PCR reads through MiXCR, one entry per CDR3 protein. The data contain 84,000 or so distinct CDR3 sequences, 94% of them singletons. The CDR3 runs 12 residues. Germline lookup yields CDR1 SGHNT and CDR2 YYREEE (reference sequence). Trimming took off 4 bases at V and 7 bases at J, with 11 bases between the two ends. Of note for this clonotype: The antigen is unknown.

What was sequenced was CD8+ T cells from PBMCs. The clonotype originates from a human donor with Susac syndrome. This sequence joins TRBV5-4 and TRBJ1-1; D is ambiguous. In DNA form, the CDR3 reads TGTGCCAGCAGCGCAGGAACGGGTGAAGCTTTCTTT. It encodes CASSAGTGEAFF.